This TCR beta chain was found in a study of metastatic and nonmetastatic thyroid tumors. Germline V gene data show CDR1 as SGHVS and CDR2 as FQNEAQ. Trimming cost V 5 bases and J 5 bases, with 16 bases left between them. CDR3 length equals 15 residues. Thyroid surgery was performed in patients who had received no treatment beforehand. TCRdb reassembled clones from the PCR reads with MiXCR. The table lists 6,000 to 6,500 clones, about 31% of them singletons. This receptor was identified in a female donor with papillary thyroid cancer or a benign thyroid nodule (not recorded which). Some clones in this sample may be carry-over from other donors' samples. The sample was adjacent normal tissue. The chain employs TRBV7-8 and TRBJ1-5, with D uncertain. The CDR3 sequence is CASSPPGVGDQPQHF. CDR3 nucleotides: TGTGCCAGCAGCCCTCCCGGAGTGGGTGATCAGCCCCAGCATTTT. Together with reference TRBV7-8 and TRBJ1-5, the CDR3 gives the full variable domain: GAGVSQSPRYKVAKRGQDVALRCDPISGHVSLFWYQQALGQGPEFLTYFQNEAQLDKSGLPSDRFFAERPEGSVSTLKIQRTQQEDSAVYLCASSPPGVGDQPQHFGDGTRLSIL.